This paragraph covers one T cell receptor (beta chain) sequence. The sample holds other DNA sequences that translate to the same CDR3. In the PCR, 60 Vbeta and 13 Jbeta primers were used. Sequencing was performed with immunoSEQ multiplex PCR; in TCRdb, only in-frame clones are kept and a portion is missing. The sample lists 150,000 to 200,000 clones, about 73% seen once, with roughly 13% in the top ten. CDR1 is SGHRS and CDR2 is YFSETQ in the germline V gene. The CDR3 covers 17 residues. The germline V and J ends were trimmed by 4 bases and 4 bases, with 21 bases remaining between them. This record comes from a study of cytomegalovirus exposure and HLA in healthy donors.

The sequence came from a woman aged 45-60 years in good health and CMV-seropositive. V gene TRBV5-1 combines with J gene TRBJ2-1; D might be TRBD2 (6 bases). Sequencing input: PBMCs. The CDR3 sequence is CASSPQGGGSSYNEQFF. The CDR3 nucleotides read TGCGCCAGCAGCCCGCAGGGAGGAGGGAGCTCTTACAATGAGCAGTTCTTC.